The present TCR beta chain was sequenced within a study of shared clonotypes between healthy human individuals (dated by TCRdb to the early 2020s). With respect to the entire study: A couple of women and three men aged 18 to 49 years were included in the cohort. For each donor, three plates each were used for CD4 naive and CD4 memory, two plates were used for CD8 naive, and one plate was used for CD8 memory. The study deeply sequenced blood TCR repertoires of five healthy adults to estimate repertoire size and the extent of clonotype sharing between individuals. To increase sequencing depth and limit assay-specific biases, TCR repertoire library preparation and sequencing were carried out by different laboratories using diverse techniques. Per donor, leukapheresis produced somewhere between about 0.8 and 9 billion PBMCs.

TCR CDR3 regions were amplified from genomic DNA by multiplex PCR using the deep immunoSEQ assay. Extracted genomic DNA from each cell subset was spread evenly across all wells of several immunoSEQ 96-well plates, with each plate serving as a replicate. For sorted subsets, each replicate PCR was loaded with 200 ng genomic DNA, equivalent to 30,000 to 35,000 T cell genomes. The purified libraries were quantified using a Qubit 3.0 fluorometer, sized with a Bioanalyzer 2100, and then quantified again using the KAPA Library Quantification kit. Every immunoSEQ 96-well plate was sequenced on a dedicated single-read 150-cycle Illumina NextSeq 550 flow cell. In the authors' own workflow: Because the immunoSEQ output included only junctional sequences and no quality scores, the filtering could not be the same as the filtering used for full-length reads. To assign V/J genes and CDR3, sequences were annotated using PyIR, a Python wrapper for IgBLAST v1.9, with IMGT germline references. Reads were removed for weak V/J assignments (E-value above 1e-6), missing CDR3, stop codons, out-of-frame junctions, or ambiguous translated residues. V3J clonotypes were defined by identical inferred V gene, J gene, and CDR3 amino acid sequence. Percentage overlap between repertoires was calculated by dividing the number of shared unique clonotypes by the size of the smaller repertoire. Repertoire richness was assessed with RTK rarefaction, the Chao1 estimator, and Recon v2.1 estimates of unobserved clonotypes. Generation probabilities for all TCRbeta clonotypes obtained by the gDNA method from four donors were computed using OLGA. Entries here come from immuneACCESS through TCRdb and include only in-frame sequences with V and J called. Some clones fail to appear in such tables; in the studies checked, an unresolved V gene covers under half of the shortfall, and the cause of the remainder is unknown. Clonal size and the V and J genes are those of that table, whereas D and trimming came from the DNA. For this sample the table gives roughly 2 million clones, of which roughly 95% were detected only once. Jointly, the top ten make up 0.85% to 1.2% of the sample.

From V the trimming removes 3 bases and from J it removes 6 bases, while the gene matches leave 3 bases of the junction unaccounted for. For CDR1 and CDR2, the germline V gene lists SGHVS and FQNEAQ. From the cysteine through the phenylalanine, the CDR3 covers 14 amino acids. Of the read, only the CDR3 DNA is kept; its 42 bases are in frame from base 1. General conclusions and limits of the study: Rarefaction of sorted-subset datasets indicated incomplete sequencing despite the large sequencing depth. Only blood was sampled, and tissue TCR repertoires likely differ from those in blood. When a few donors were compared, the shared fraction of clonotypes was about 5.4% for naive CD4, 3% to 4% for naive CD8, 2.3% for memory CD4, and around 0.4% for memory CD8. Based on pairwise subsampling, the degree of clonotype sharing among donors was expected to be affected by sequencing depth. Higher generation probabilities were observed for clonotypes shared by all four sorted-subset donors than for non-shared clonotypes. Because the study included a small number of donors, the genetic and exposure-history diversity represented was limited. Naive subsets generally had larger estimated clonotype richness than memory subsets.

CD8 naive samples were obtained by positive selection for CCR7 among CD45RO-negative cells, yielding a CD45RA+CCR7+ population from which TemRA cells were excluded. Healthy HIV-negative adults with no recently reported acute infections or vaccinations were included as donors. All donors were Caucasian adults living in Nashville, Tennessee, USA. Blood was collected by leukapheresis, and PBMCs were isolated by Ficoll-Histopaque density gradient centrifugation and then cryopreserved in liquid nitrogen vapor phase. Analytical flow cytometry was used to check the purity and quantity of each magnetically sorted T cell population. Each sorted fraction had its genomic DNA isolated and then quantified by UV absorbance on a Nanodrop 2000c. For this clone: The target of this receptor is not known. Base quality data are lacking; no much larger clone is found one base away.

This clonotype originated in a man between 18 and 29 years old in good health. This sequence uses TRBV7-8 and TRBJ2-2; TRBD1 fits 8 bases in the junction. The sequenced sample was naive CD8+ T cells sorted from blood. Reading the label with the study, this specimen's cell subset or site is: CD45RA+CCR7+. The CDR3 protein: CASSLSGGPGELFF. Here is the DNA: TGTGCCAGCAGCTTGTCAGGGGGCCCCGGGGAGCTGTTTTTT.